These 32 T cell receptor beta chains originate from one sample sequenced in a study of T-cell reconstitution after alpha-beta-depleted transplantation in children. As it was prepared, the TCRbeta library received unique molecular identifiers. MiXCR, run by TCRdb on the PCR reads, gives a single entry per CDR3 protein. The data contain about 980,000 distinct CDR3 sequences, about 31% of them singletons. Specimen: PBMCs, mostly from graft donor cells, collected 360 days after TCRalphabeta/CD19-depleted stem cell transplant. These receptors all come from a boy less than two years old who had a stem cell transplant for SCID, so the T cells may come from the graft donor.

This chain links TRBV5-1 with TRBJ1-1; tentatively, D is TRBD1 (5 bases). V was pared by 8 bases and J by 5 bases, with 19 bases between. The CDR3 loop spans 14 amino acids. CDR1 and CDR2 from the germline V gene are SGHRS and YFSETQ. CDR3 loop: CASKTGTSGTEAFF. DNA for the CDR3: TGCGCCAGTAAAACCGGGACGTCGGGTACTGAAGCTTTCTTT.

This clonotype showed up just a few times. The chain recombines TRBV28 with TRBJ2-1; possible D gene TRBD2, 6 bases. V was cut by 7 bases and J by 1 base, with 14 bases left in between. Germline V lookup: CDR1 MDHEN, CDR2 SYDVKM. CDR3 size: 15 residues. Written as DNA, the CDR3 is TGTGCCAGCAAACCCGGGGGATGGTCCTACAATGAGCAGTTCTTC. It is translated as CASKPGGWSYNEQFF.

CDR3 sequence (DNA): TGTGCCAGCAGCTTATCGTGGGGGAACGAGCAGTACTTC. Amino acid sequence: CASSLSWGNEQYF. The chain joins TRBV7-8 to TRBJ2-7, with D possibly being TRBD1 or TRBD2 (5 bases each). Trimming left V 2 bases short and J 5 bases short, with 10 bases between. Germline CDR1 and CDR2: SGHVS and FQNEAQ. The CDR3 is 13 amino acids.

The V and J genes are TRBV11-2 and TRBJ2-1, with 16 bases aligning to TRBD2. Germline CDR1 reads SGHAT; CDR2 reads FQNNGV. This CDR3 comprises 18 residues. The junction had 10 bases not matched to a gene; V was cut back by 4 bases and J by 7 bases. CDR3 in DNA: TGTGCCAGCAGCTCACCGGGACTAGCGGGGGGGCTTATGAATGAGCAGTTCTTC. Protein product: CASSSPGLAGGLMNEQFF. Combining the CDR3 with reference TRBV11-2 and TRBJ2-1 gives the whole variable domain EAGVAQSPRYKIIEKRQSVAFWCNPISGHATLYWYQQILGQGPKLLIQFQNNGVVDDSQLPKDRFSAERLKGVDSTLKIQPAKLEDSAVYLCASSSPGLAGGLMNEQFFGPGTRLTVL.

CDR3 amino acids: CAGYREATEAFF. CDR3 bases: TGTGCCGGATACAGGGAGGCCACTGAAGCTTTCTTT. The rearrangement uses TRBV30 and TRBJ1-1; weak D call: TRBD1 (6 bases). CDR3 size: 12 residues. V lost 8 bases and J lost 4, with 14 bases in between. The germline gives CDR1 GTSNPN, CDR2 SVGIG (reference sequence).

The chain employs TRBV15 and TRBJ1-1; D is unclear. CDR1 is LNHNV and CDR2 is YYDKDF in the germline V gene (reference sequence). This CDR3 is built from 13 residues. Trimming took off 0 bases at V and 13 bases at J, with 15 bases between the two ends. The CDR3 sequence is CATSREGPHLDFF. CDR3 in DNA: TGTGCCACCAGCAGAGAGGGCCCCCATTTGGATTTCTTT.

This clonotype was found a few times. J is TRBJ2-1 and V is TRBV4-1, with 10 bases matching TRBD1. Trimming at V came to 4 bases and at J to 9 bases, leaving 6 bases not matched to a gene. The CDR3 length is 14 residues. The germline V gene encodes CDR1 MGHRA and CDR2 YSYEKL. The CDR3 here is CASSLGTGAAEQFF. CDR3 DNA: TGCGCCAGCAGCCTAGGGACAGGGGCCGCTGAGCAGTTCTTC.

The V and J genes are TRBV4-1 and TRBJ2-1; D is undetermined. The germline V gene has CDR1 MGHRA and CDR2 YSYEKL. V was clipped by 1 base and J by 8 bases, with 15 bases between them. This CDR3 comprises 15 residues. The CDR3 region is CASSQGLGTVDEQFF. CDR3 bases: TGCGCCAGCAGCCAAGGTCTTGGTACAGTTGATGAGCAGTTCTTC.

The chain uses TRBV5-1 and TRBJ2-6; a possible D gene is TRBD1 (6 bases). The germline V and J ends were trimmed by 0 bases and 2 bases, with 9 bases remaining between them. Per the germline V gene, CDR1 is SGHRS and CDR2 is YFSETQ. CDR3 length: 16 residues. The DNA for the CDR3 is TGCGCCAGCAGCTTGGGTACAGGGACTGGGGCCAACGTCCTGACTTTC. Translating it yields CASSLGTGTGANVLTF. The full variable domain, its missing parts supplied by reference TRBV5-1 and TRBJ2-6, is KAGVTQTPRYLIKTRGQQVTLSCSPISGHRSVSWYQQTPGQGLQFLFEYFSETQRNKGNFPGRFSGRQFSNSRSEMNVSTLELGDSALYLCASSLGTGTGANVLTFGAGSRLTVL.

The gene calls are TRBV7-9 and TRBJ1-1; the D is unclear. V lost 5 bases and J 1 base, leaving 17 bases between the germline ends. CDR3 length: 16 amino acids. Germline V gene data show CDR1 as SEHNR and CDR2 as FQNEAQ (reference sequence). Here the CDR3 reads CASSAPRGGPNTEAFF. DNA of the CDR3: TGTGCCAGCAGCGCCCCTCGGGGAGGTCCGAACACTGAAGCTTTCTTT.

The CDR3 sequence is CSVVRGLTEAFF. Written as DNA, the CDR3 is TGCAGCGTTGTGCGGGGGCTGACTGAAGCTTTCTTT. The chain has TRBV29-1 and TRBJ1-1; tentatively, D is TRBD1 (6 bases). The V end was cut by 4 bases, the J end by 5 bases, with 11 bases between. Germline V gene sequence: CDR1 SQVTM, CDR2 ANQGSEA. CDR3 size: 12 residues.

This clonotype was picked up a small number of times. The rearrangement uses TRBV11-2 and TRBJ2-6, with D hard to call. The CDR3 runs to 17 residues. Germline loops: CDR1 SGHAT, CDR2 FQNNGV. The V gene lost 2 bases and the J gene lost 0 bases, with 11 bases spanning the gap. The CDR3 sequence: CASSLRRTTSGANVLTF. For the CDR3, the DNA is TGTGCCAGCAGCTTAAGGCGTACTACCTCTGGGGCCAACGTCCTGACTTTC.

The sample holds a few counts of this clonotype. The rearrangement links TRBV12-3 or TRBV12-4 to TRBJ1-1; tentatively, D is TRBD1 (5 bases). The CDR3 extends over 11 amino acids. Trimming cost V 5 bases and J 7 bases, with 8 bases left between them. This chain's CDR3 is CASSRQNEAFF. CDR3 DNA sequence: TGTGCCAGCAGTCGACAGAATGAAGCTTTCTTT.

In this sample, this clonotype turned up a few times. The V and J genes are TRBV20-1 and TRBJ2-3, with 8 bases aligning to TRBD2. Per germline, CDR1 DFQATT and CDR2 SNEGSKA (reference sequence). The junction had 19 bases not matched to a gene; V was cut back by 6 bases and J by 8 bases. The CDR3 length is 16 residues. CDR3: CSAVTAGVLLAVTQYF. The CDR3 region has the DNA TGCAGTGCCGTAACAGCGGGGGTTCTCCTCGCCGTTACGCAGTATTTT.

The chain employs TRBV5-1 and TRBJ2-7, with TRBD1 matching over 12 bases. The CDR3 is 14 residues long. The germline V gene encodes CDR1 SGHRS and CDR2 YFSETQ. Trimming removed 4 bases from V and 5 bases from J; junction bases left unmatched: 4. For the CDR3, the DNA is TGCGCCAGCAGCGGGGGACAGGGGGCCCACGAGCAGTACTTC. Residues: CASSGGQGAHEQYF.

This clonotype was recorded at least ten times. The rearrangement uses TRBV4-1 and TRBJ2-7; D gene uncertain. V dropped 1 base and J dropped 5 bases, with 9 bases sitting between them. CDR3 length: 13 residues. CDR1 MGHRA and CDR2 YSYEKL come from the germline V gene. The CDR3 nucleotides read TGCGCCAGCAGCCAAGTCGGTTCCGACGAGCAGTACTTC. It is translated as CASSQVGSDEQYF.

The chain links TRBV12-3 or TRBV12-4 to TRBJ2-1, with D perhaps matching TRBD1 (6 bases). The V end was cut by 5 bases, the J end by 0 bases, with 11 bases between. This CDR3 comprises 15 residues. The CDR3: CASSMGTHSYNEQFF. CDR3 coding DNA: TGTGCCAGCAGTATGGGGACACACTCCTACAATGAGCAGTTCTTC.

This clonotype was seen only a few times. This chain joins TRBV7-3 and TRBJ2-1, with 7 bases fitting TRBD1. The CDR3 runs 14 residues. J lost 7 bases, V lost 0 bases, and 3 bases had no gene match. CDR1 is SGHTA and CDR2 is FQGTGA in the germline V gene. DNA of the CDR3: TGTGCCAGCAGCTTAACTACAGGGGTAAATGAGCAGTTCTTC. Its protein product is CASSLTTGVNEQFF.

V is TRBV5-6 and J is TRBJ2-2; D might be TRBD1 (5 bases). This CDR3 has 16 residues. The germline V gene encodes CDR1 SGHDT and CDR2 YYEEEE. Trimming stripped 2 bases from V and 1 base from J, with 12 bases between. The CDR3 reads CASSFLRVLNTGELFF. DNA of the CDR3: TGTGCCAGCAGCTTTCTCAGGGTCCTGAACACCGGGGAGCTGTTTTTT.

The rearrangement links TRBV12-3 or TRBV12-4 to TRBJ2-6; D gene ambiguous. Trimming removed 0 bases from V and 12 bases from J, with 9 bases in between. The CDR3 contains 13 residues. The CDR3 DNA is TGTGCCAGCAGTTTAGCGAAGTTCCCCGTCCTGACTTTC. It is translated as CASSLAKFPVLTF.

The genes are TRBV5-6 and TRBJ1-1; 7 positions match TRBD1. The CDR3 runs 15 residues. Trimming cost V 4 bases and J 0 bases; bases outside gene matches: 6. CDR1 is SGHDT, CDR2 YYEEEE, per germline. DNA of the CDR3: TGTGCCAGCAGCCCCTACAGGGGCTTGAACACTGAAGCTTTCTTT. It codes for CASSPYRGLNTEAFF.

This clonotype has only a few counts. The chain is built from TRBV29-1 and TRBJ2-1; perhaps TRBD2 as D (5 bases). V lost 8 bases to trimming and J lost 4 bases, with 15 bases between them. CDR1 is SQVTM, CDR2 ANQGSEA, per germline. The CDR3 is 13 amino acids. CDR3 protein: CSTFHGNYNEQFF. CDR3 DNA sequence: TGCAGCACCTTCCACGGGAATTACAATGAGCAGTTCTTC.

This clonotype was seen repeatedly, ten times or more. This chain uses TRBV2 with TRBJ1-1, with D perhaps matching TRBD1 (6 bases). Germline CDR1 and CDR2: SNHLY and FYNNEI. V was clipped by 1 base and J by 1 base, with 7 bases between them. The CDR3 contains 14 residues. The CDR3 is CASSEGRGNTEAFF. CDR3 bases: TGTGCCAGCAGTGAAGGCAGGGGGAACACTGAAGCTTTCTTT.

The table lists this clonotype with a few counts. The chain recombines TRBV28 with TRBJ2-7, with TRBD2 as a possible D gene (6 bases). This CDR3 contains 15 residues. Trimming stripped 4 bases from V and 3 bases from J, with 16 bases between. From germline, CDR1 is MDHEN and CDR2 SYDVKM. For the CDR3, the DNA is TGTGCCAGCAGTTACTTAAGCGGAGGGCTCTACGAGCAGTACTTC. It translates to CASSYLSGGLYEQYF.

This clonotype was seen at least ten times. The chain combines TRBV20-1 with TRBJ2-7, with D perhaps assigned TRBD1 or TRBD2 (5 bases each). This CDR3 has 14 amino acids. CDR1 and CDR2 (germline): DFQATT, SNEGSKA (reference sequence). V was shortened by 6 bases and J by 2 bases, with 17 bases between the two germline ends. CDR3 sequence reads: CSATQGVGPYEQYF. The DNA for the CDR3 is TGCAGTGCAACCCAGGGAGTCGGGCCCTACGAGCAGTACTTC.

This clonotype appeared a single time. The chain has TRBV28 and TRBJ1-6; D remains ambiguous. The CDR3 spans 13 residues. The V and J ends lost 7 bases and 11 bases respectively, with 15 bases between them. Germline V gives CDR1 MDHEN, CDR2 SYDVKM. In nucleotides, the CDR3 is TGTGCCAGCACACCGGATTCCGGGGCACCCCTCCACTTT. Amino acid sequence: CASTPDSGAPLHF.

The J gene is TRBJ2-3, the V gene TRBV7-6; a weak D match, TRBD1 (5 bases). CDR1 SGHVS and CDR2 FNYEAQ come from the germline V gene. Trimming removed 6 bases at V and 0 bases at J, with 13 bases between. CDR3 length: 15 residues. The CDR3 DNA is TGTGCCAGCAGTCTAGACAGATCCAGCACAGATACGCAGTATTTT. This sequence encodes CASSLDRSSTDTQYF.

This clonotype was seen only once. The chain recombines TRBV11-1 with TRBJ1-1; no reliable D call. Germline V lookup: CDR1 SGHAT, CDR2 FQDESV (reference sequence). This CDR3 has 16 amino acids. Trimming shortened V by 1 base and J by 3 bases, and 15 bases separated the two germline ends. Here the CDR3 DNA reads TGTGCCAGCAGCTTAGGGGGATTTGGTCCGGACACTGAAGCTTTCTTT. Its protein is CASSLGGFGPDTEAFF. The variable domain in full, with the rest retrieved from reference TRBV11-1 and TRBJ1-1, is EAEVAQSPRYKITEKSQAVAFWCDPISGHATLYWYRQILGQGPELLVQFQDESVVDDSQLPKDRFSAERLKGVDSTLKIQPAELGDSAMYLCASSLGGFGPDTEAFFGQGTRLTVV.

The rearrangement uses TRBV28 and TRBJ2-6; no clear D gene. The germline V gene has CDR1 MDHEN and CDR2 SYDVKM. Trimming took 8 bases from V and 3 from J, leaving 11 bases between them. The CDR3 is 14 amino acids. This CDR3 reads CASQSLRGANVLTF. The CDR3 region has the DNA TGTGCCAGCCAGTCCTTACGTGGGGCCAACGTCCTGACTTTC.

The V call is TRBV6-2 or TRBV6-3, the J call TRBJ1-5; tentative D call: TRBD1 (5 bases). Trimming left V 2 bases short and J 9 bases short, with 14 bases between. Looked up from germline, CDR1 is MNHEY and CDR2 is SVGEGT. CDR3 size: 14 residues. CDR3 nucleotides: TGTGCCAGCAGTTACGGGGCCGGAGGTTGGCCCCAGCATTTT. This codes for CASSYGAGGWPQHF.

The V call is TRBV14, the J call TRBJ1-4; D might be TRBD1 (5 bases). V lost 1 base and J 0 bases, leaving 9 bases between the germline ends. This CDR3 has 16 residues. CDR1 SGHDN and CDR2 FVKESK come from the germline V gene. As DNA, the CDR3 is TGTGCCAGCAGCCAAGTAACGGGACCAACTAATGAAAAACTGTTTTTT. This encodes CASSQVTGPTNEKLFF.

The CDR3 nucleotides read TGTGCCAGCAGGAATTCCAGGGGGACTCGCAACACTGAAGCTTTCTTT. Its translation is CASRNSRGTRNTEAFF. V is TRBV12-3 or TRBV12-4 and J is TRBJ1-1, with 7 bases aligning to TRBD1. V shed 6 bases and J 2 bases; nucleotides not matched to a gene: 12. The CDR3 contains 16 residues.